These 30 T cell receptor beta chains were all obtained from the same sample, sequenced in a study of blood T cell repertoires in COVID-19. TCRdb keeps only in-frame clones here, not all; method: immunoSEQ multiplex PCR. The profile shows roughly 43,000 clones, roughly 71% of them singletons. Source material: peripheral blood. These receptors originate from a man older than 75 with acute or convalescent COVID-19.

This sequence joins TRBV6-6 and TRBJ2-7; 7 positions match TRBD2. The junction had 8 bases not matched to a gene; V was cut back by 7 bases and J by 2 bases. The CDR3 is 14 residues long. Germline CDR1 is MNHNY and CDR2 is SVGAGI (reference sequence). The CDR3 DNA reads TGTGCCAGCACCAGGACTAGTGGCGCCTACGAGCAGTACTTC. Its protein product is CASTRTSGAYEQYF.

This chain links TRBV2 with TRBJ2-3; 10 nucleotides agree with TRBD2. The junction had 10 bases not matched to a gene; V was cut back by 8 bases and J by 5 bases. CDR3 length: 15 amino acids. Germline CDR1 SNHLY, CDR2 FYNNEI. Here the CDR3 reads CASALAGGTVDTQYF. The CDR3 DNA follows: TGTGCCAGCGCCTTAGCGGGGGGTACGGTAGATACGCAGTATTTT.

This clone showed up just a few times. The CDR3 loop reads CASLTGPTYEQYF. The CDR3, as DNA: TGTGCCAGCTTAACAGGCCCGACCTACGAGCAGTACTTC. This chain joins TRBV6-6 and TRBJ2-7; tentative D call: TRBD1 (5 bases). Germline-derived CDR1 and CDR2 are MNHNY and SVGAGI (reference sequence). The CDR3 is 13 amino acids. Trimming pared 8 bases from V and 2 bases from J, leaving 13 bases between.

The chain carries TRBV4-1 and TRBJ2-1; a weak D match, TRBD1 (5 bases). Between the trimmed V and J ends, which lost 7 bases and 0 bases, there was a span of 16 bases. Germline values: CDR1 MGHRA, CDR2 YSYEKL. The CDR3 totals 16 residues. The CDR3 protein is CASKNVGPSSYNEQFF. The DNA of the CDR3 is TGCGCCAGCAAAAACGTGGGGCCTAGCTCCTACAATGAGCAGTTCTTC.

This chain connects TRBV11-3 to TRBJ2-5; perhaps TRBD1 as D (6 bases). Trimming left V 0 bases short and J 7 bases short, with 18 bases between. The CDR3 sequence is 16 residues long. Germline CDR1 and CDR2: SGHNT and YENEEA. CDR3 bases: TGTGCCAGCAGCTTAGACAGACAGGTTTCGTCAGGGACCCAGTACTTC. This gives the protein CASSLDRQVSSGTQYF.

The CDR3 region is CASSIAVSNQPQHF. In DNA form, the CDR3 reads TGTGCCAGTAGTATCGCGGTTAGCAATCAGCCCCAGCATTTT. The chain couples TRBV19 to TRBJ1-5; D remains unclear. The ends were cut back, 3 bases at V and 0 bases at J, with 6 bases in the middle. CDR1 and CDR2 (germline): LNHDA, SQIVND (reference sequence). The CDR3 has 14 residues.

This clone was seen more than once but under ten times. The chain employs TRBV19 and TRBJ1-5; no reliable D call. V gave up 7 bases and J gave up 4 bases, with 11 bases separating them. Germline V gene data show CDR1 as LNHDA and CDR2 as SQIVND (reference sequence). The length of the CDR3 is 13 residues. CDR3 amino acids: CASTSMRNQPQHF. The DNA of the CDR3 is TGTGCCAGTACGTCCATGCGGAATCAGCCCCAGCATTTT.

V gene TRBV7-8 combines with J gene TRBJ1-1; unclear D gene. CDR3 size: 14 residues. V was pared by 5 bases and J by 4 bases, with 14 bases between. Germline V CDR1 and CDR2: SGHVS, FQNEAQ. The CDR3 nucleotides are TGTGCCAGCAGCCGACAAAGAAGAGGCACTGAAGCTTTCTTT. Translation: CASSRQRRGTEAFF. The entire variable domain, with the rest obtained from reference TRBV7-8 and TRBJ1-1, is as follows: GAGVSQSPRYKVAKRGQDVALRCDPISGHVSLFWYQQALGQGPEFLTYFQNEAQLDKSGLPSDRFFAERPEGSVSTLKIQRTQQEDSAVYLCASSRQRRGTEAFFGQGTRLTVV.

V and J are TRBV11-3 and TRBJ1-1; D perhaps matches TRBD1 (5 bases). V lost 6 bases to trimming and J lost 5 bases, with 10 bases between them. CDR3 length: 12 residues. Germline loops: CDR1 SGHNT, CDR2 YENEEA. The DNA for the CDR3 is TGTGCCAGCAGTAGGGGTTGGACTGAAGCTTTCTTT. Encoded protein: CASSRGWTEAFF.

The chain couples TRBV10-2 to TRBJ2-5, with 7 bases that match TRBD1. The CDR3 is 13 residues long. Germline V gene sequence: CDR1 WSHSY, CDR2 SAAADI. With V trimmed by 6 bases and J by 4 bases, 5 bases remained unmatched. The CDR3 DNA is TGCGCCAGCAGACCGACAGGGCCAGAGACCCAGTACTTC. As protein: CASRPTGPETQYF.

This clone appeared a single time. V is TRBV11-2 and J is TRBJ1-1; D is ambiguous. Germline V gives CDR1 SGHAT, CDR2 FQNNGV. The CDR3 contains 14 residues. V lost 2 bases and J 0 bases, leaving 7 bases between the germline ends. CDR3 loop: CASSLRAMNTEAFF. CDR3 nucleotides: TGTGCCAGCAGCTTAAGAGCTATGAACACTGAAGCTTTCTTT.

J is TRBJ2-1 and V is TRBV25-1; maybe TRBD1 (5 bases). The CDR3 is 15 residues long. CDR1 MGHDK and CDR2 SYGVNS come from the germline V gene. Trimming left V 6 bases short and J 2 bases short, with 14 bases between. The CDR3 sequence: CASSSDRTTYNEQFF. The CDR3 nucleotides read TGTGCCAGCAGCTCCGACAGAACCACCTACAATGAGCAGTTCTTC.

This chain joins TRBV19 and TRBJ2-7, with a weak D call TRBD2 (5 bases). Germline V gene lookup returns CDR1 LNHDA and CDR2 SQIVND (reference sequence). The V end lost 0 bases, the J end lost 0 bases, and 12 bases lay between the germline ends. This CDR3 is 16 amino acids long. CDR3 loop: CASSIDRATSSYEQYF. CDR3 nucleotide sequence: TGTGCCAGTAGTATAGATCGGGCCACTAGCTCCTACGAGCAGTACTTC.

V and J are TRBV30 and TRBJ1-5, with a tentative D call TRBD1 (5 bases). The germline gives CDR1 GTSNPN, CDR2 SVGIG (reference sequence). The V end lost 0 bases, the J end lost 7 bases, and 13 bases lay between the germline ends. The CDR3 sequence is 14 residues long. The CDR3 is CAWSVGPGYQPQHF. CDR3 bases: TGTGCCTGGAGTGTAGGCCCAGGGTACCAGCCCCAGCATTTT.

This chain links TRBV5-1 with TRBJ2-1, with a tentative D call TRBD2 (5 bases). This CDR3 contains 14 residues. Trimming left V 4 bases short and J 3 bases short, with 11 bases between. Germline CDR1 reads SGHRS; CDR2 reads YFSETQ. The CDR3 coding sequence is TGCGCCAGCAGCGGAGGCGGCGACTACAATGAGCAGTTCTTC. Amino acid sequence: CASSGGGDYNEQFF.

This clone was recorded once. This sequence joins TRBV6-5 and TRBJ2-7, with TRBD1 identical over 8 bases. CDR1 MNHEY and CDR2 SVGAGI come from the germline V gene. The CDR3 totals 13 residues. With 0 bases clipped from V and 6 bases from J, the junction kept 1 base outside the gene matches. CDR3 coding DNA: TGTGCCAGCAGTTACTCCACAGGGGGCGAGCAGTACTTC. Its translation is CASSYSTGGEQYF.

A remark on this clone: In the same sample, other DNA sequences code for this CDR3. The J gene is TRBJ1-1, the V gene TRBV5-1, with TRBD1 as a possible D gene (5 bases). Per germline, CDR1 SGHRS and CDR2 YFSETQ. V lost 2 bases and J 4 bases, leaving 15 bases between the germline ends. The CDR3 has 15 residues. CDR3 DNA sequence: TGCGCCAGCAGCTTTTCGGGAGGCCAGGGCACTGAAGCTTTCTTT. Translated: CASSFSGGQGTEAFF. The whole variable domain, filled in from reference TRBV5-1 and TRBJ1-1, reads KAGVTQTPRYLIKTRGQQVTLSCSPISGHRSVSWYQQTPGQGLQFLFEYFSETQRNKGNFPGRFSGRQFSNSRSEMNVSTLELGDSALYLCASSFSGGQGTEAFFGQGTRLTVV.

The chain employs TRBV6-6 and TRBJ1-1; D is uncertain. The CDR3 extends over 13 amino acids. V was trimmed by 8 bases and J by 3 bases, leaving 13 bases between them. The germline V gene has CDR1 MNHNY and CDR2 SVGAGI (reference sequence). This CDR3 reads CASGEPVDTEAFF. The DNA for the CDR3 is TGTGCCAGCGGAGAACCGGTAGACACTGAAGCTTTCTTT.

The CDR3 nucleotides are TGTGCCAGCAGCCCCGACAGACGGAACACTGAAGCTTTCTTT. This gives the protein CASSPDRRNTEAFF. The chain uses TRBV11-2 and TRBJ1-1, with D possibly matching TRBD1 (5 bases). Trimming took off 5 bases at V and 1 base at J, with 11 bases between the two ends. This CDR3 has 14 residues. CDR1 is SGHAT, CDR2 FQNNGV, per germline.

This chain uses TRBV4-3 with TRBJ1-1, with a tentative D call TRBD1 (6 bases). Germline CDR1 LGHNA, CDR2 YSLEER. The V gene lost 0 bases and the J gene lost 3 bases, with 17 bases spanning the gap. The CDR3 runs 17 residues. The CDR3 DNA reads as TGCGCCAGCAGCCAAGACCCCTCCGCAGGGGAATACACTGAAGCTTTCTTT. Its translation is CASSQDPSAGEYTEAFF.

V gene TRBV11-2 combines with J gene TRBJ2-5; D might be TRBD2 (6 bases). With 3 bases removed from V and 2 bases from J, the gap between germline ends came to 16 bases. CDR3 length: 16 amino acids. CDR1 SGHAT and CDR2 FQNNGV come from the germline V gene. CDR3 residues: CASSLGRQSGQETQYF. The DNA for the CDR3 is TGTGCCAGCAGCTTGGGGAGGCAGTCGGGACAAGAGACCCAGTACTTC.

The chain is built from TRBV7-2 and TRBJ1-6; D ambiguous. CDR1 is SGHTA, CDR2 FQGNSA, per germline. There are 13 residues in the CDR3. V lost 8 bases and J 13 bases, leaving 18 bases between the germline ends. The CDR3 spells CASLEVRGRPLHF. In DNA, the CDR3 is TGTGCCAGCTTGGAGGTCCGGGGTCGGCCCCTCCACTTT. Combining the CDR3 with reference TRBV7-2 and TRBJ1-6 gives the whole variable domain GAGVSQSPSNKVTEKGKDVELRCDPISGHTALYWYRQSLGQGLEFLIYFQGNSAPDKSGLPSDRFSAERTGGSVSTLTIQRTQQEDSAVYLCASLEVRGRPLHFGNGTRLTVT.

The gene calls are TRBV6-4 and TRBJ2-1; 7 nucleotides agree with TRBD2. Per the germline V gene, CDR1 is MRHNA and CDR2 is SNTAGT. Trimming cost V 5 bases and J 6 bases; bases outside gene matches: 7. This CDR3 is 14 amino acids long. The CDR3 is CASSLTTSFNEQFF. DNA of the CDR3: TGTGCCAGCAGTTTGACGACTAGCTTCAATGAGCAGTTCTTC.

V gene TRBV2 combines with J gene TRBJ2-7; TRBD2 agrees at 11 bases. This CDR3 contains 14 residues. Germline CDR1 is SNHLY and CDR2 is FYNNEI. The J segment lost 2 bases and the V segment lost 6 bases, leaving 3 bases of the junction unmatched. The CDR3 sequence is CASSLAGGTYEQYF. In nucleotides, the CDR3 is TGTGCCAGCAGCCTAGCGGGAGGCACCTACGAGCAGTACTTC.

The CDR3, as DNA: TGCGCCAGCAGCTTGGACAGGGAAGGTGATACGCAGTATTTT. Amino acid sequence: CASSLDREGDTQYF. The chain links TRBV5-1 to TRBJ2-3; D possibly corresponds to TRBD1 (6 bases). The CDR3 spans 14 residues. From germline, CDR1 is SGHRS and CDR2 YFSETQ. Trimming took 0 bases from V and 6 from J, leaving 11 bases between them.

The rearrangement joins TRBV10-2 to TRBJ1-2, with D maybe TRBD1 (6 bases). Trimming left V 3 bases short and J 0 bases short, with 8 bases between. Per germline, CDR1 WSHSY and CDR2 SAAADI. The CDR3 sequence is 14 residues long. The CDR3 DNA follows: TGCGCCAGCAGTGAAGGGGGAACTAACTATGGCTACACCTTC. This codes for CASSEGGTNYGYTF.

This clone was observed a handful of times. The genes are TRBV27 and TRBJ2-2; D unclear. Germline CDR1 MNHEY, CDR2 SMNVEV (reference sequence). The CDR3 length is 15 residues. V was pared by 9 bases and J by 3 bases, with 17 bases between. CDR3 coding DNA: TGTGCCAGTACAAGTGGTGTACATTACACCGGGGAGCTGTTTTTT. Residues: CASTSGVHYTGELFF.

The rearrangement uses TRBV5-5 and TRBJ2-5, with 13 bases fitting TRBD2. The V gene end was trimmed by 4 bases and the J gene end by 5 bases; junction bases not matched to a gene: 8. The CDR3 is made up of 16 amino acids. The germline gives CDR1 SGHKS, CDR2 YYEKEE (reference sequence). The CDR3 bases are TGTGCCAGCAGCCTAACGCTACTAGCGGGGGGGGAGACCCAGTACTTC. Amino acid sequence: CASSLTLLAGGETQYF.

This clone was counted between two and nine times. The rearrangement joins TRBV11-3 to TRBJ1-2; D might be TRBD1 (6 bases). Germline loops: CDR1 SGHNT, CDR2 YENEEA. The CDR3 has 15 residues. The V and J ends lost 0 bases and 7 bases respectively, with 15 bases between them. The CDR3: CASSLDGPGAGGYTF. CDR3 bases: TGTGCCAGCAGCTTAGACGGGCCAGGGGCTGGTGGCTACACCTTC.

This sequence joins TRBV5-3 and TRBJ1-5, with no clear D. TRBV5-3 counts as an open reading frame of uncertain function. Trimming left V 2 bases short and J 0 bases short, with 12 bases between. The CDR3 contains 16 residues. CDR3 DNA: TGTGCCAGAAGCTTTGTGTCGGGGAATAGCAATCAGCCCCAGCATTTT. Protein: CARSFVSGNSNQPQHF.